The rows below give T cell receptor beta chains drawn from one sample of a study of CD8 T cells in Susac syndrome. TCRdb recomputed calls from the immunoSEQ multiplex PCR reads with MiXCR, one row per CDR3 protein. The table has 100,000 to 150,000 distinct CDR3 sequences, around 94% seen once. The sequenced sample was CD4+ T cells from PBMCs. Every receptor here comes from a human donor in good health. Each CDR3 is given with its conserved first and last residue. A D gene is named only where the DNA matches it firmly.

v_call d_call cdr3_aa
TRBV6-5 TRBD2 CASSYSWGGYNEQFF
TRBV2 . CASTNPQTASTDTQYF
TRBV29-1 . CSVARWPNTEAFF
TRBV6-2/TRBV6-3 . CASSWASGGAFF
TRBV7-9 . CASSLAQTATWQYF
TRBV20-1 . CSARDSGLSNQPQHF
TRBV9 . CASSRTGANTEAFF
TRBV5-1 TRBD1 CASSSGTGGYGYTF
TRBV5-1 TRBD2 CASSLTGTSGSNEQFF
TRBV15 . CATSRDRRGWDTGELFF
TRBV7-7 . CASSLGGTNTGELFF
TRBV19 . CASTTFSSGANVLTF
TRBV7-2 . CASSLEQASAQYF
TRBV7-2 . CASSFAGEYNEQFF
TRBV20-1 . CSASDLMGYTF
TRBV30 TRBD1 CAWSRDRPYGYTF
TRBV29-1 TRBD1 CSVVHRDSYGYTF
TRBV12-3/TRBV12-4 . CASSWLIGVTGELFF
TRBV19 TRBD1 CASSPNRGTFYGYTF
TRBV12-3/TRBV12-4 . CASSSSGARAEAFF
TRBV6-6 TRBD2 CASSGGSSGSLKTQYF
TRBV5-4 TRBD2 CASGSGSGEDTQYF
TRBV12-3/TRBV12-4 . CASSLDSTGANVLTF
TRBV7-8 TRBD2 CASSSGTSGLRGELFF
TRBV7-9 . CASRFRRLGRTDTQYF
TRBV10-3 TRBD2 CATRLAGDHNEQFF
TRBV7-9 TRBD1 CASSSGQANLYNEQFF
TRBV10-2 TRBD1 CASSDPTGARADTQYF
TRBV20-1 . CSAAPPRSGYEQYF
TRBV3-1 . CASSQDFGQNQPQHF
TRBV7-2 TRBD1 CASSFKGAGAMNEQFF
TRBV5-1 TRBD2 CASSLTSGRVGSGELFF
TRBV19 . CASSIMQGNQPQHF
TRBV19 TRBD1 CASLQGVSTGELFF
TRBV14 TRBD1 CASSLRDSNEKLFF
TRBV4-3 TRBD2 CASSQGVAGGYKDTQYF
TRBV20-1 . CSASVPALNTEAFF
TRBV5-1 TRBD2 CASSLGLAGAYQETQYF
TRBV6-5 . CASSSGVYGYTF
TRBV6-5 . CASSYTVDSLRNTEAFF
TRBV11-2 . CASSSPPRLARYQETQYF
TRBV19 . CASSKRQENTEAFF
TRBV30 . CAWSVDLWARQTTYEQYF
TRBV18 . CASSPVLEGRGTEAFF
TRBV20-1 TRBD2 CSARDSRVAGVNEQYF
TRBV11-1 . CASSSRRDQPQHF
TRBV7-9 . CASSKRQSSTDTQYF
TRBV30 TRBD1 CAWSVGGGDYGYTF
TRBV29-1 . CSVGRVGTGELFF
TRBV30 . CAWSVRAPKQFF
TRBV5-1 TRBD1 CASHDRTGNNEQFF
TRBV27 . CASKPRTALDTEAFF
TRBV7-9 TRBD2 CASSPPLAGAGEQYF
TRBV7-9 . CASSSPYAEAFF
TRBV20-1 TRBD1 CSAGQGAPNTEAFF
TRBV5-6 . CASSQFDRADTEAFF
TRBV7-2 TRBD2 CASSPPGLAGGETQYF
TRBV29-1 . CSVHLAETQYF